This T cell receptor (beta chain) was sequenced for a study of regulatory T cells in long-lasting Graves disease. This clonotype has a count of ten or more. V dropped 7 bases and J dropped 3 bases, with 13 bases sitting between them. Per germline, CDR1 KGHDR and CDR2 SFDVKD. CDR3 length: 14 amino acids. The time point: newly diagnosed GD, antithyroid drugs for less than 3 months. TCR sequences were obtained from RNA taken from PBMCs. The source of the patients was an endocrinology department in Xi'an, China. Arm-PCR with iRepertoire HTBI primers amplified the CDR3 regions for these TCR beta libraries. TCRdb called the multiplex PCR reads again in MiXCR, with one record for every CDR3 protein. The sample carries 370,000 or so distinct CDR3 sequences, about a sixth recorded once. These data were likewise used in another study, on T cells in Graves' hyperthyroidism and ophthalmopathy.

This receptor was identified in a woman in her late teens or twenties with Graves disease. The rearrangement joins TRBV24-1 to TRBJ2-3; a weak D match, TRBD1 (5 bases). Sequenced material: peripheral blood mononuclear cells (PBMCs), taken at new diagnosis, from a patient treated with antithyroid drugs. CDR3 sequence (DNA): TGTGCCACCAGGGACACAGCGAAGACAGATACGCAGTATTTT. Its protein product is CATRDTAKTDTQYF.